This TCR beta chain comes out of a study of T cell responses to AZD1222 COVID-19 vaccine. V was shortened by 6 bases and J by 11 bases, with 7 bases between the two germline ends. There are 9 residues in the CDR3. Assay: immunoSEQ multiplex PCR; the TCRdb copy retains only in-frame clones and omits some. This table holds 120,000 or so clones, around 80% found once. Specimen: peripheral blood, collected 28 days after the second AZD1222 dose. This chain joins TRBV23-1 and TRBJ1-1; D is unclear. TRBV23-1 is noted as an ORF with a role that remains uncertain. This sequence was found in an adult who received the AZD1222 COVID-19 vaccine. The CDR3 sequence is CASRSPAFF. The CDR3 DNA reads as TGCGCCAGCAGATCACCGGCTTTCTTT.